Sequencing of this T cell receptor beta chain was carried out in a study of OX40 agonist ivuxolimab in advanced cancers. Study at large: With a range of about 23 to 85, age averaged approximately 60 years, and roughly 80% were male.

Peripheral blood came from all dose cohorts at three timepoints. The assay was immunoSEQ multiplex PCR, and TCRdb's table has in-frame clones only and misses some. The sample lists tens of thousands of clones; around four fifths were seen once. Germline loops: CDR1 SGHVT, CDR2 SQSDAQ. This CDR3 has 14 amino acids. V lost 2 bases, J lost 6 bases, and 11 bases lay in between. Worth noting for this clone: Antigen unknown.

Regarding the study as a whole: In the 0.1 to 3.0 mg/kg range, CD4+ and CD8+ blood T cells had expanded clonally by week 6.

This receptor was identified in an adult with an advanced solid tumor such as melanoma, head and neck, liver or kidney cancer. The chain links TRBV7-4 to TRBJ2-4; D unresolved. This sample comprised CD4+ or CD8+ T cells sorted from blood, obtained in a trial of the OX40 agonist ivuxolimab. CDR3 nucleotides: TGTGCCAGCAGCTTATTGGCCAGCTTAAACATTCAGTACTTC. This translates into CASSLLASLNIQYF.